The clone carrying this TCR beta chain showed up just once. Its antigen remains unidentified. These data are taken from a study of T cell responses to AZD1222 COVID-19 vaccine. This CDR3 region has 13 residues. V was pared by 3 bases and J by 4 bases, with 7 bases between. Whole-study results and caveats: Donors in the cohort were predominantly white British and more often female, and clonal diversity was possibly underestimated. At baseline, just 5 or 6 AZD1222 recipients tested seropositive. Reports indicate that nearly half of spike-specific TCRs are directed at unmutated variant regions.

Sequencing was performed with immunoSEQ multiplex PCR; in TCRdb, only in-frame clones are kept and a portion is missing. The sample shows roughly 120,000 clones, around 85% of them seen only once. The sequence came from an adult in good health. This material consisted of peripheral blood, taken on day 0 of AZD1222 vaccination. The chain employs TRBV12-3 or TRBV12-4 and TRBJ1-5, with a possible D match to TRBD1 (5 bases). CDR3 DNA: TGTGCCAGCAGTTTGACAGAGAATCAGCCCCAGCATTTT. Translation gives CASSLTENQPQHF.